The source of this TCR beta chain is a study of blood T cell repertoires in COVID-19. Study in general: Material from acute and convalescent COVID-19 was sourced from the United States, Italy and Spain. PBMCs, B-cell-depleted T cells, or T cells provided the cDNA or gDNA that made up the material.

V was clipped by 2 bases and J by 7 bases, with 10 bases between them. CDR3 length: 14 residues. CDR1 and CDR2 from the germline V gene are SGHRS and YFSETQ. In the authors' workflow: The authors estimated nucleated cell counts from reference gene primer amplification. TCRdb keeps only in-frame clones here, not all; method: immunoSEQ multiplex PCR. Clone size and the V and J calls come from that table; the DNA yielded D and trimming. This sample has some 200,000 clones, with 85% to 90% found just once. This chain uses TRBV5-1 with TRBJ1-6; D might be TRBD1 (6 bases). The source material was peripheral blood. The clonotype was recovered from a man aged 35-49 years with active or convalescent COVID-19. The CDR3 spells CASSFRQENSPLHF. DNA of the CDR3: TGCGCCAGCAGCTTCCGACAGGAAAATTCACCCCTCCACTTT.